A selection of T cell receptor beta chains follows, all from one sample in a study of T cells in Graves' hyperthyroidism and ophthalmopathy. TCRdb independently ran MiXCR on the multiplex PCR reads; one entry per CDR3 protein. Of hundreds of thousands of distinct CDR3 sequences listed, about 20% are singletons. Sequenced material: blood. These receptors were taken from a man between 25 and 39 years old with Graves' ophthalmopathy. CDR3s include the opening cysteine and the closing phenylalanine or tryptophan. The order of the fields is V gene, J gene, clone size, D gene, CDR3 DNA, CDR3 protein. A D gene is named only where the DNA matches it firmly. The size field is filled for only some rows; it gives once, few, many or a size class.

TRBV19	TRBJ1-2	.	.	TGTGCCAGTAGTATGCGGGGGGGGGATGGCTACACCTTC	CASSMRGGDGYTF
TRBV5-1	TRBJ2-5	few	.	TGCGCCAGCAGCTTGCCCTTGACAGAAGAGACCCAGTACTTC	CASSLPLTEETQYF
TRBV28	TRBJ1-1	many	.	TGTGCCAGCAGTTTAGGTCTCCTGATGACTGAAGCTTTCTTT	CASSLGLLMTEAFF
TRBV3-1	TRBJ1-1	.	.	TGTGCCAGCAGCCCCGTCCCAGGGGTTTGGAGGTCCACTGAAGCTTTCTTT	CASSPVPGVWRSTEAFF
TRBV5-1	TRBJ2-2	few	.	TGCGCCAGCAGCGTACACCGGGACTCCCCTTTGGGCGGGGAGCTGTTTTTT	CASSVHRDSPLGGELFF
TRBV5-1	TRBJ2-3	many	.	TGCGCCAGCAGCTTGGGATTCACAGATACGCAGTATTTT	CASSLGFTDTQYF
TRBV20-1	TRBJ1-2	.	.	TGCAGTGCTAGAGCTTTTACCTCCTCAGGGGTCTACACCTTC	CSARAFTSSGVYTF
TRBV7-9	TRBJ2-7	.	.	TGTGCCAGCAGCTATAGACTGGGCGGCTACGAGCAGTACTTC	CASSYRLGGYEQYF
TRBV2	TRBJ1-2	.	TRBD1	TGTGCCAGCAGTGAGACAGGGGGTCGCTACACCTTC	CASSETGGRYTF
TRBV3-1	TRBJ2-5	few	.	TGTGCCAGCAGCGTCGGAGCAGGGGTCTGGGAGACCCAGTACTTC	CASSVGAGVWETQYF
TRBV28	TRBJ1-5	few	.	TGTGCCAGCAGTTTGTTCTCAACAGGGAATCAGCCCCAGCATTTT	CASSLFSTGNQPQHF
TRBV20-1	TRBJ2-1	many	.	TGCAGCACCCCCCGAGGACAGAGCTCCTACAATGAGCAGTTCTTC	CSTPRGQSSYNEQFF
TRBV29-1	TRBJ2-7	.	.	TGCAGCGCCGAGACCCCGATCGGGCAGTACTTC	CSAETPIGQYF
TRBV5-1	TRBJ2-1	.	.	TGTGCCAGCAGCTTGCCCCGGTACAATGAGCAGTTCTTC	CASSLPRYNEQFF
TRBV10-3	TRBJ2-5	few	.	TGTGCCATCAGTGAGTCGCGGTCCGTCCAAGAGACCCAGTACTTC	CAISESRSVQETQYF
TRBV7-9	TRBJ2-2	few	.	TGTGCCAGCAGCCCAGGGAACTTAACAAGGGGCACCGGGGAGCTGTTTTTT	CASSPGNLTRGTGELFF
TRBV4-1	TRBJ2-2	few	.	TGCGCCAGCAGCCAAACCGACAGGGAGGCCGGGGAGCTGTTTTTT	CASSQTDREAGELFF
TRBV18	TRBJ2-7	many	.	TGTGCCAGCTCACCATCGCACAGCTCCTACGAGCAGTACTTC	CASSPSHSSYEQYF
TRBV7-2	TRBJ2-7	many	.	TGTGCCAGCAGCTTTGGAAACACAGGGTCCTACGAGCAGTACTTC	CASSFGNTGSYEQYF
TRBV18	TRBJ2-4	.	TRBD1	TGTGCCAGCTCACCGTGGACAGGGGTTTCCATTCAGTACTTC	CASSPWTGVSIQYF
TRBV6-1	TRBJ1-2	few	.	TGTGCCAGCACCGCGGGGGCAAACTATGGCTACACCTTC	CASTAGANYGYTF
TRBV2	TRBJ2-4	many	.	TGTGCCAGCCGCCCTCCGGGACTTATAGCCAAAAACATTCAGTACTTC	CASRPPGLIAKNIQYF
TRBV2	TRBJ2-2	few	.	TGTGCCAGCACAGACACCGGGGAGCTGTTTTTT	CASTDTGELFF
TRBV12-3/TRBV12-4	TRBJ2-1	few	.	TGTGCCAGCAGTCGACAGCCACTAAACAATGAGCAGTTCTTC	CASSRQPLNNEQFF
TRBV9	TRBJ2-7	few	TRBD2	TGTGCCAGCAGCGTAGCGGGACTAGCGGGAGTGTACGAGCAGTACTTC	CASSVAGLAGVYEQYF
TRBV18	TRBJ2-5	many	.	TGTGCCAGCTCTAGGGCAGAGACCCAGTACTTC	CASSRAETQYF
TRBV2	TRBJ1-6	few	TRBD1	TGTGCCAGCAGGGGGCTGGGACAGGGGCGCGATAATTCACCCCTCCACTTT	CASRGLGQGRDNSPLHF
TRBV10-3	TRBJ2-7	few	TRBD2	TGTGCCATCAGTGAGCCCGGGACTAGCGCATACGAGCAGTACTTC	CAISEPGTSAYEQYF
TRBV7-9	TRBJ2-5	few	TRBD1	TGTGCCAGCAGTCAACAGGGGTCTCAAGAGACCCAGTACTTC	CASSQQGSQETQYF
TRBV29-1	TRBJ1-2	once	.	TGCAGCGTTGAAGACAGCGATGGCTACACCTTC	CSVEDSDGYTF
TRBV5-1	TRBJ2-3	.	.	TGCGCCAGCAGCTATGGTATAACAGATACGCAGTATTTT	CASSYGITDTQYF
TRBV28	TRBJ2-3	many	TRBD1	TGTGCCAGCAGGGGACAGGGGCTCTCCACAGATACGCAGTATTTT	CASRGQGLSTDTQYF
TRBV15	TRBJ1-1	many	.	TGTGCCACCAGCAGAGGACAGCGAGAGACTGAAGCTTTCTTT	CATSRGQRETEAFF
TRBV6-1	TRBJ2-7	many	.	TGTGCCAGCAGTGAATGGGTCAGGCTTCCCGAGCAGTACTTC	CASSEWVRLPEQYF
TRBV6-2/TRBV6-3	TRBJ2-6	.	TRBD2	TGTGCCAGCAGTCCTCGCGGTGGTGAGGGGGGACTAGCTGGGGCCAACGTCCTGACTTTC	CASSPRGGEGGLAGANVLTF
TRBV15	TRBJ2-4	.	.	TGTGCCACCAGCAGCCCGGACCGGGTATTAGCCAAAAACATTCAGTACTTC	CATSSPDRVLAKNIQYF
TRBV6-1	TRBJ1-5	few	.	TGTGCCAGCAATCCGCGCAGGGGCAATCAGCCCCAGCATTTT	CASNPRRGNQPQHF
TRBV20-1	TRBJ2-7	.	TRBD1	TGCAGTGCTGAGGGACAGGGGGCCTACGAGCAGTACTTC	CSAEGQGAYEQYF
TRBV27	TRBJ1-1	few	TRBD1	TGTGCCAGCAAGGGACAGGGGTACACTGAAGCTTTCTTT	CASKGQGYTEAFF
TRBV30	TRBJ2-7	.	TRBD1	TGTGCCTGGATTTCCACTGACAGGGGGCACTACGAGCAGTACTTC	CAWISTDRGHYEQYF
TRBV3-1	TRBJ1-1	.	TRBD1	TGTGCCAGCAGCCAAGGATTCTTTAGACAGGGGGTTTTCGCTGAAGCTTTCTTT	CASSQGFFRQGVFAEAFF
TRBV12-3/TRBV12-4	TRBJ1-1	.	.	TGTGCCAGCAGTTTAGCGGTCTCCTTCGGAGCTTTCTTT	CASSLAVSFGAFF
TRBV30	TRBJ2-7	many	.	TGTGCCTGGAGCGGGACAACCTACGAGCAGTACTTC	CAWSGTTYEQYF
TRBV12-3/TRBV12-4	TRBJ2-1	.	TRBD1	TGTGCCAGCAGTTTGACAGGGGAGGCCTACAATGAGCAGTTCTTC	CASSLTGEAYNEQFF
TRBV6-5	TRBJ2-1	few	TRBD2	TGTGCCAGCAGTTCCTCTAGCGGGAGTACAGCGAATGAGCAGTTCTTC	CASSSSSGSTANEQFF